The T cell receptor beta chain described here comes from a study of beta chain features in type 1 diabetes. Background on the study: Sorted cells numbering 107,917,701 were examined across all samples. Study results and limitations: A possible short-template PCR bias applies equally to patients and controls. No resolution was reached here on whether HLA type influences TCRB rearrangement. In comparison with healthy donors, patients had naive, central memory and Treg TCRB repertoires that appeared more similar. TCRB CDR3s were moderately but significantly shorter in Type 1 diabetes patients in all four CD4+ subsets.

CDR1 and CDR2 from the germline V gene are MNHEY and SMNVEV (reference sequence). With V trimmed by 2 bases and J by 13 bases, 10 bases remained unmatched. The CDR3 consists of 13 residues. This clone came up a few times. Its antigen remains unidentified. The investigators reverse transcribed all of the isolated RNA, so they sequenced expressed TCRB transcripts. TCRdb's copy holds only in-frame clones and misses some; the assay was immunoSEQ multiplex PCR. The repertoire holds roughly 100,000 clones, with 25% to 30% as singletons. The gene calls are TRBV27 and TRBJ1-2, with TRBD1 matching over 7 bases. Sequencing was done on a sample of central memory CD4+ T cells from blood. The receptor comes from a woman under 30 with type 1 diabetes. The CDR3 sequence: CASSLAGGNRPTF. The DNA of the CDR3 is TGTGCCAGCAGTTTAGCAGGGGGGAACCGCCCCACCTTC.